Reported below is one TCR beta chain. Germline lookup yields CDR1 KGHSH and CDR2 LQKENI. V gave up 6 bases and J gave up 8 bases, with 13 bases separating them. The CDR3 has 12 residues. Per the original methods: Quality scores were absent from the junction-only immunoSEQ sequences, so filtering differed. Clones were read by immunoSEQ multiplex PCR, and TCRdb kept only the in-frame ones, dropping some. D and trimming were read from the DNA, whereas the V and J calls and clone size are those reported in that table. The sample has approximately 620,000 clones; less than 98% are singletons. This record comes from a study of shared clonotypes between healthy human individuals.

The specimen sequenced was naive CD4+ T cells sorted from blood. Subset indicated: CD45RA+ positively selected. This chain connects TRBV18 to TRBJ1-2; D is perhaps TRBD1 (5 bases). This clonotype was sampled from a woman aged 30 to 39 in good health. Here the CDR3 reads CASSRPGGGYTF. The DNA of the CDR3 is TGTGCCAGCTCCCGCCCTGGGGGGGGCTACACCTTC.